What follows is one T cell receptor beta chain and its context. The sample comes from a study of OX40 agonist ivuxolimab in advanced cancers. About the research overall: The dose-escalation group included hepatocellular carcinoma, melanoma, renal cell carcinoma and head and neck cancer. Past anti-PD-1, anti-PD-L1 or anti-CTLA-4 therapy was accepted, and 40% to 45% had received some.

CDR1 is KGHSH and CDR2 is LQKENI in the germline V gene. The CDR3 extends over 14 amino acids. Trimming cost V 3 bases and J 4 bases, with 12 bases left between them. TCRdb's copy holds only in-frame clones and misses some; the assay was immunoSEQ multiplex PCR. The table has around 90,000 clones, about 91% seen once; the top ten hold roughly 2%. The V call is TRBV18, the J call TRBJ2-5, with D maybe TRBD2 (6 bases). This sequence originates from an adult with an advanced solid tumor such as melanoma, head and neck, liver or kidney cancer. Source: CD4+ or CD8+ T cells sorted from blood, taken in a trial of the OX40 agonist ivuxolimab. CDR3 loop: CASSPTSSGETQYF. Written as DNA, the CDR3 is TGTGCCAGCTCACCGACTAGTTCGGGAGAGACCCAGTACTTC.